The 11 T cell receptor beta chains below were found in one sample sequenced in a study of T cells in localized non-small cell lung cancer. Assay: immunoSEQ multiplex PCR; the TCRdb copy retains only in-frame clones and omits some. The sample records approximately 29,000 clones, around 82% being singletons. The sample was peripheral blood, taken before any cancer treatment. These receptors came from a male donor older than 55 with stage II squamous cell lung carcinoma.

This clone was detected a few times. This chain connects TRBV2 to TRBJ1-3, with D uncertain. The CDR3 length is 16 residues. Germline V CDR1 and CDR2: SNHLY, FYNNEI. The ends were cut back, 1 base at V and 4 bases at J, with 14 bases in the middle. CDR3 sequence (DNA): TGTGCCAGCAGTGAAGAAGGAGTTTTATCAGGAAACACCATATATTTT. Its protein is CASSEEGVLSGNTIYF.

The chain is built from TRBV6-5 and TRBJ1-5; TRBD1 matches 8 bases. The CDR3 totals 15 residues. The J segment lost 6 bases and the V segment lost 5 bases, leaving 9 bases of the junction unmatched. From germline, CDR1 is MNHEY and CDR2 SVGAGI. DNA of the CDR3: TGTGCCAGCAGTCCTTGGACAGGGCAGGGTCAGCCCCAGCATTTT. It encodes CASSPWTGQGQPQHF.

The chain uses TRBV29-1 and TRBJ2-5, with TRBD1 identical over 8 bases. CDR1 is SQVTM, CDR2 ANQGSEA, per germline. Trimming at V came to 6 bases and at J to 4 bases, leaving 13 bases not matched to a gene. This CDR3 is built from 15 residues. The CDR3 here is CSVDLSQGAGETQYF. The DNA for the CDR3 is TGCAGCGTGGACCTCAGTCAGGGGGCGGGAGAGACCCAGTACTTC.

The CDR3 loop is CASTPSTSGINTGELFF. CDR3 DNA: TGCGCCAGCACCCCGTCGACTAGCGGGATTAACACCGGGGAGCTGTTTTTT. This sequence joins TRBV10-1 and TRBJ2-2; 11 bases align to TRBD2. This CDR3 contains 17 residues. The germline V gene has CDR1 WNHNN and CDR2 SYGVQD (reference sequence). V trimming: 7 bases; J trimming: 2 bases; junction bases outside the gene matches: 9.

The chain employs TRBV5-6 and TRBJ2-1, with no clear D. The CDR3 length is 11 residues. V was clipped by 0 bases and J by 10 bases, with 5 bases between them. The V gene's germline CDR1 is SGHDT and CDR2 YYEEEE. The CDR3 region has the DNA TGTGCCAGCAGCTTGGTGGCGGAGCAGTTCTTC. This sequence encodes CASSLVAEQFF.

The V gene is TRBV6-5, the J gene TRBJ2-1; D gene ambiguous. Germline loops: CDR1 MNHEY, CDR2 SVGAGI. CDR3 length: 12 residues. V lost 5 bases and J lost 9, with 11 bases in between. CDR3 coding DNA: TGTGCCAGCAGTGATCCTAGGGCTGAGCAGTTCTTC. Encoded protein: CASSDPRAEQFF.

This clone was recorded only once. This chain links TRBV5-4 with TRBJ1-2; D possibly corresponds to TRBD1 (6 bases). Germline V CDR1 and CDR2: SGHNT, YYREEE (reference sequence). V lost 4 bases, J lost 7 bases, and 23 bases lay in between. This CDR3 is 16 amino acids long. The CDR3 region has the DNA TGTGCCAGCAGCGGGGGGGCAGGGCAGCGTTTTGCTGGCTACACCTTC. This encodes CASSGGAGQRFAGYTF.

The V gene is TRBV5-4, the J gene TRBJ1-3, with D perhaps matching TRBD1 (6 bases). This CDR3 comprises 16 residues. V lost 4 bases, J lost 0 bases, and 14 bases lay in between. Germline CDR1 and CDR2: SGHNT and YYREEE (reference sequence). The CDR3 DNA reads as TGTGCCAGCAGCCACTGGACAGAGTCCTCTGGAAACACCATATATTTT. It yields the protein CASSHWTESSGNTIYF.

J is TRBJ2-7 and V is TRBV11-2, with D unclear. In germline, CDR1 is SGHAT, CDR2 FQNNGV. The CDR3 totals 12 residues. V lost 1 base, J lost 3 bases, and 4 bases lay in between. CDR3 amino acids: CASSLVYYEQYF. In nucleotides, the CDR3 is TGTGCCAGCAGCTTAGTCTACTACGAGCAGTACTTC.

Only a few counts were recorded for this clone. The chain has TRBV5-1 and TRBJ1-1, with 8 bases matching TRBD1. Germline CDR1 and CDR2: SGHRS and YFSETQ. With 1 base clipped from V and 1 base from J, the junction kept 9 bases outside the gene matches. The CDR3 is 17 amino acids. CDR3 region: CASSLPQQGGTNTEAFF. The DNA of the CDR3 is TGCGCCAGCAGCTTGCCCCAACAGGGGGGGACGAACACTGAAGCTTTCTTT. Filled out from reference TRBV5-1 and TRBJ1-1, the complete variable domain reads KAGVTQTPRYLIKTRGQQVTLSCSPISGHRSVSWYQQTPGQGLQFLFEYFSETQRNKGNFPGRFSGRQFSNSRSEMNVSTLELGDSALYLCASSLPQQGGTNTEAFFGQGTRLTVV.

The chain recombines TRBV5-4 with TRBJ2-2, with 9 bases identical to TRBD1. Germline V gene data show CDR1 as SGHNT and CDR2 as YYREEE (reference sequence). After removal of 3 bases from V and 5 bases from J, the junction contained 8 bases not matched to a gene. This CDR3 has 16 residues. The CDR3 spells CASSYHRGQSTGELFF. CDR3 nucleotide sequence: TGTGCCAGCAGCTACCACAGGGGGCAATCTACCGGGGAGCTGTTTTTT.